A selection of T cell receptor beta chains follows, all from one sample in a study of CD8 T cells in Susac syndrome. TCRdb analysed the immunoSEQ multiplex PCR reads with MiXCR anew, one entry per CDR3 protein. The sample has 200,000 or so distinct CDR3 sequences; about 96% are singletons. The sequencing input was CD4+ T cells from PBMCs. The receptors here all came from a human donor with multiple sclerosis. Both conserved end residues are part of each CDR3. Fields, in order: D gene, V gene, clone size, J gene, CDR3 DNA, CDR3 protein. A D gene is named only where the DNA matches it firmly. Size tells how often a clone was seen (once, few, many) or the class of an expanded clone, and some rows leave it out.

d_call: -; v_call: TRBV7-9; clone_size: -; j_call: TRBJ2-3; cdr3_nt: TGTGCCAGCAGCACACCCATAGGCCGGCCGTCTTCCACAGATACGCAGTATTTT; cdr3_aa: CASSTPIGRPSSTDTQYF
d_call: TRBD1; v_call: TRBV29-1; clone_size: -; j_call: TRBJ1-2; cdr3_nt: TGCAGCGTTGGACCGGGACAGCGGTCCTATGGCTACACCTTC; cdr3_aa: CSVGPGQRSYGYTF
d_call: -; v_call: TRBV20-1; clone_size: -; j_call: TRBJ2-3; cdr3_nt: TGCAGTGCTCGACAGCCGATAACAGATACGCAGTATTTT; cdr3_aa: CSARQPITDTQYF
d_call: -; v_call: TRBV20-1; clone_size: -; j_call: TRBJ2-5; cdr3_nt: TGCAGTGCTAGAGATTCGAGGGCTGAGACCCAGTACTTC; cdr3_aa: CSARDSRAETQYF
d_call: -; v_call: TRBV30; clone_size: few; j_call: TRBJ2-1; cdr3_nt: TGTGCCTGGGGGACGCAGTTCTTC; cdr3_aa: CAWGTQFF
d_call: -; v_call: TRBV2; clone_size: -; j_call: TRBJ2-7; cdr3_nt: TGTGCCAGCAGGGAAAAACCGGGATCCGCAAACTACGAGCAGTACTTC; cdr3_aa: CASREKPGSANYEQYF
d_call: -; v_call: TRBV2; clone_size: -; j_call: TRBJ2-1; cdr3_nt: TGTGCCAGCAGGGGCTACCTCAATGAGCAGTTCTTC; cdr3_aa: CASRGYLNEQFF
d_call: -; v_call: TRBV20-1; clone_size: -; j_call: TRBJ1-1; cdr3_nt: TGCAGTGCTAGGAGGTTCAACATGAACACTGAAGCTTTCTTT; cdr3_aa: CSARRFNMNTEAFF
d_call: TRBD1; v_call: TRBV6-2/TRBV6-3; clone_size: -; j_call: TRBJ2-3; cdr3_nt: TGTGCCAGCAGTTCAAGACAGGGGACGCAGTATTTT; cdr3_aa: CASSSRQGTQYF
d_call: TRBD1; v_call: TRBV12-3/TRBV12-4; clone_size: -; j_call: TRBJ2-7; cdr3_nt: TGTGCCAGCAGTCCGGAGGGACAGGCTAGATCCTACGAGCAGTACTTC; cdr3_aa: CASSPEGQARSYEQYF
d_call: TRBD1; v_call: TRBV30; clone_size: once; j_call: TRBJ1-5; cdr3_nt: TGTGCCTGGTCAGGGGGCTTGAGCAATCAGCCCCAGCATTTT; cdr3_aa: CAWSGGLSNQPQHF
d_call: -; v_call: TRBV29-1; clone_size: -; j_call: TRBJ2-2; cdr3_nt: TGCAGCGTTGAAGTTAGATTGGGGGGGGAGCTGTTTTTT; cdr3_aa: CSVEVRLGGELFF
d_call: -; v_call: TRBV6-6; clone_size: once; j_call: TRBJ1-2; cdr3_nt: TGTGCCAGCATCAGAGCAGGGGATGGCTACACCTTC; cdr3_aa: CASIRAGDGYTF
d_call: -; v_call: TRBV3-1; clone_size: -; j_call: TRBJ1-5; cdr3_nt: TGTGCCAGCAGCCAATTTAGCAATCAGCCCCAGCATTTT; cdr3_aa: CASSQFSNQPQHF
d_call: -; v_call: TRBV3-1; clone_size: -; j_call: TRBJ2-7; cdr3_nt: TGTGCCAGCAGCCGAACCCCCTGGGGGGCCTACGAGCAGTACTTC; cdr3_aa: CASSRTPWGAYEQYF
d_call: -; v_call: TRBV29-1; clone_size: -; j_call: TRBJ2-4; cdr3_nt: TGCAGCGTCAGAGCAGGACTAGCCAAAAACATTCAGTACTTC; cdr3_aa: CSVRAGLAKNIQYF
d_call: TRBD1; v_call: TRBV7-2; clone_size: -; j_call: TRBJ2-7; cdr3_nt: TGTGCCAGCAGCCGACAGGGCCTATCCTACGAGCAGTACTTC; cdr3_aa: CASSRQGLSYEQYF
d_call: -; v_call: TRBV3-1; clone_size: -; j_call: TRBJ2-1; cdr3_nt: TGTGCCAGCAGCCAACTGGACGGGCTTTCGTCCTCCTACAATGAGCAGTTCTTC; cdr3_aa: CASSQLDGLSSSYNEQFF
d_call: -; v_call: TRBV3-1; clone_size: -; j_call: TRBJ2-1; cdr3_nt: TGTGCCAGCAGCCAAGCTGGGCAAATTGAGCAGTTCTTC; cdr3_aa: CASSQAGQIEQFF
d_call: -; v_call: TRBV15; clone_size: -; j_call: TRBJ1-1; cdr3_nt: TGTGCCACCAGCAGAGATACGGGGGCTGCTGAAGCTTTCTTT; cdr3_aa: CATSRDTGAAEAFF
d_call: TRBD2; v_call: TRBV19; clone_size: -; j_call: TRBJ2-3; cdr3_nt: TGTGCCAGTAGTAAGGGACTAGCGGGAAGATTAGATACGCAGTATTTT; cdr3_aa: CASSKGLAGRLDTQYF
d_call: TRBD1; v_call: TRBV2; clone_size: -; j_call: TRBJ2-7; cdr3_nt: TGTGCCAGCACCGACTCTTGGGGGACAGCCACTTACGAGCAGTACTTC; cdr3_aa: CASTDSWGTATYEQYF
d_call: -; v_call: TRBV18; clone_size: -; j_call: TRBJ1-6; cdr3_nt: TGTGCCAGCTCACCCACAGGGAGTAATTCACCCCTCCACTTT; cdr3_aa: CASSPTGSNSPLHF
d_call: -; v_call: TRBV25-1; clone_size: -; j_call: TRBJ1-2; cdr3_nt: TGTGCCAGCAGTGAGGTAACTGTTTTCACCTTC; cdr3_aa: CASSEVTVFTF
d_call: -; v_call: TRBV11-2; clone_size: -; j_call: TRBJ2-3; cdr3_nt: TGTGCCAGCAGCTCCTACGACAGGAGGGCAGATACGCAGTATTTT; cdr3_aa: CASSSYDRRADTQYF
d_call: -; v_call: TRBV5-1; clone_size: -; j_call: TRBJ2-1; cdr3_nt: TGCGCCAGCAGCTTGGCCTCAGTGGACAATGAGCAGTTCTTC; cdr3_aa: CASSLASVDNEQFF
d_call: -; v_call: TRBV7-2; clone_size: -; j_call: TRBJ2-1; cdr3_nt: TGTGCCAGCAGCTTCAGCAGTTATGAGCAGTTCTTC; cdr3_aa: CASSFSSYEQFF